One and the same sample provided the 26 T cell receptor beta chains below, sequenced in a study of shared clonotypes between healthy human individuals. The data were produced by immunoSEQ multiplex PCR, yet TCRdb's version contains in-frame clones alone and is incomplete. The sample carries approximately 110,000 clones, less than 75% recorded once. Sequenced sample: memory CD8+ T cells sorted from blood. Stated subset: CD45RO+ cells pooled with CCR7-negative TemRA cells. The receptors derive from a young woman in good health.

This sequence joins TRBV12-2 and TRBJ1-1; the listed D gene, TRBD1, was not tested against the DNA. TRBV12-2 is a known pseudogene. The CDR3 contains 15 residues. CDR3 bases: TGTGCAAGTCGCCGACAGGACAGGGCGAACACTGAAGCTTTCTTT. This encodes CASRRQDRANTEAFF.

The V gene is TRBV5-8, the J gene TRBJ2-6; D not certain. Trimming removed 7 bases from V and 5 bases from J, with 19 bases in between. Germline lookup yields CDR1 SGHTS and CDR2 YDEGEE. This CDR3 spans 16 amino acids. The CDR3 loop is CASAECHQSRANVLTF. For the CDR3, the DNA is TGTGCCAGCGCCGAGTGTCATCAAAGTCGGGCCAACGTCCTGACTTTC.

The chain carries TRBV19 and TRBJ2-1, with 8 bases lining up with TRBD2. The CDR3 is 17 amino acids. The V and J ends lost 4 bases and 5 bases, in that order; junction bases with no gene match: 13. Germline V gene data show CDR1 as LNHDA and CDR2 as SQIVND (reference sequence). CDR3 sequence (DNA): TGTGCCAGTAGTACCCGGTTGGGCGGGAGGATGGACAATGAGCAGTTCTTC. Amino acid sequence: CASSTRLGGRMDNEQFF.

The gene calls are TRBV2 and TRBJ2-1, with TRBD2 matching 13 bases. CDR1 is SNHLY and CDR2 is FYNNEI in the germline V gene. The V segment lost 5 bases and the J segment 4 bases; nucleotides outside the gene matches: 5. This CDR3 contains 16 residues. For the CDR3, the DNA is TGTGCCAGCAGTTTACTACTAGCGGGAGGGTACAATGAGCAGTTCTTC. This sequence encodes CASSLLLAGGYNEQFF. Complete variable domain (other parts from reference TRBV2 and TRBJ2-1): EPEVTQTPSHQVTQMGQEVILRCVPISNHLYFYWYRQILGQKVEFLVSFYNNEISEKSEIFDDQFSVERPDGSNFTLKIRSTKLEDSAMYFCASSLLLAGGYNEQFFGPGTRLTVL.

This clone was seen at least ten times. V gene TRBV6-6 combines with J gene TRBJ2-4; no clear D. Germline assignment: CDR1 MNHNY and CDR2 SVGAGI (reference sequence). Trimming cost V 8 bases and J 2 bases, with 7 bases left between them. The CDR3 covers 12 residues. The CDR3: CASGGTKNIQYF. The CDR3 nucleotides are TGTGCCAGCGGCGGAACCAAAAACATTCAGTACTTC.

There are a few counts of this clone. V gene TRBV28 combines with J gene TRBJ2-6, with D maybe TRBD1 (6 bases). Germline assignment: CDR1 MDHEN and CDR2 SYDVKM. V was clipped by 3 bases and J by 0 bases, with 12 bases between them. There are 17 residues in the CDR3. CDR3 nucleotide sequence: TGTGCCAGCAGTTTTGGGGGCAGCAGCTCTGGGGCCAACGTCCTGACTTTC. Residues: CASSFGGSSSGANVLTF.

This clone was seen a single time. The V and J genes are TRBV30 and TRBJ2-7; D may correspond to TRBD1 or TRBD2 (5 bases each). CDR3 length: 13 residues. Germline V CDR1 and CDR2: GTSNPN, SVGIG (reference sequence). V was trimmed by 4 bases and J by 6 bases, leaving 16 bases between them. The CDR3 sequence is CAWNPTRGAEQYF. As DNA, the CDR3 is TGTGCCTGGAACCCCACCCGAGGGGCCGAGCAGTACTTC.

This chain joins TRBV28 and TRBJ1-1, with D unresolved. The V end was cut by 2 bases, the J end by 8 bases, with 6 bases between. This CDR3 contains 11 residues. Germline loops: CDR1 MDHEN, CDR2 SYDVKM. DNA for the CDR3: TGTGCCAGCAGTTTAATGAAGGAAGCTTTCTTT. Its protein product is CASSLMKEAFF.

The chain joins TRBV28 to TRBJ2-5; 9 bases align to TRBD1. Germline values: CDR1 MDHEN, CDR2 SYDVKM. The CDR3 consists of 18 residues. Unmatched junction bases numbered 17, after V lost 4 bases and J lost 5 bases. CDR3 nucleotide sequence: TGTGCCAGCAGTTACCTTGGGCCCGGGACAGGGAGGATGGAGACCCAGTACTTC. This translates into CASSYLGPGTGRMETQYF. Full variable domain (outside the CDR3, taken from reference TRBV28 and TRBJ2-5): DVKVTQSSRYLVKRTGEKVFLECVQDMDHENMFWYRQDPGLGLRLIYFSYDVKMKEKGDIPEGYSVSREKKERFSLILESASTNQTSMYLCASSYLGPGTGRMETQYFGPGTRLLVL.

This clone was detected a few times. The chain employs TRBV27 and TRBJ2-7; D is ambiguous. This CDR3 is built from 14 residues. Between the trimmed V and J ends, which lost 0 bases and 3 bases, there was a span of 9 bases. In germline, CDR1 is MNHEY, CDR2 SMNVEV (reference sequence). The CDR3 spells CASSLSPTSYEQYF. In DNA form, the CDR3 reads TGTGCCAGCAGTTTATCCCCGACGAGCTACGAGCAGTACTTC.

With regard to this clone: At the DNA level, this CDR3 is encoded by other sequences in the same sample as well. V is TRBV2 and J is TRBJ2-6; D remains unclear. Germline CDR1 is SNHLY and CDR2 is FYNNEI. The CDR3 spans 14 residues. V was shortened by 4 bases and J by 0 bases, with 4 bases between the two germline ends. The CDR3 is CASSVRSGANVLTF. Here the CDR3 DNA reads TGTGCCAGCAGTGTCCGCTCTGGGGCCAACGTCCTGACTTTC.

The CDR3 DNA reads TGCGCCAGCAGCGTCCTTCCCGGGACGGGGAGATACGAGCAGTACTTC. Amino acid sequence: CASSVLPGTGRYEQYF. The chain joins TRBV5-1 to TRBJ2-7, with D perhaps being TRBD1 or TRBD2 (5 bases each). CDR1 is SGHRS, CDR2 YFSETQ, per germline. The CDR3 covers 16 residues. Trimming shortened V by 4 bases and J by 4 bases, and 21 bases separated the two germline ends.

The CDR3, as DNA: TGCAGTGCTGGGACAGGGCATGAGCAGTTCTTC. Translation gives CSAGTGHEQFF. V usage is TRBV20-1 and J usage is TRBJ2-1; 9 bases align to TRBD1. From germline, CDR1 is DFQATT and CDR2 SNEGSKA (reference sequence). Unmatched junction bases numbered 1, after V lost 5 bases and J lost 8 bases. There are 11 residues in the CDR3.

This rearrangement joins TRBV28 to TRBJ2-7, with D perhaps TRBD1 (5 bases). The germline gives CDR1 MDHEN, CDR2 SYDVKM. V was shortened by 9 bases and J by 2 bases, with 14 bases between the two germline ends. CDR3 length: 13 residues. The CDR3: CASGANEAYEQYF. CDR3 DNA sequence: TGTGCCAGTGGGGCTAACGAAGCCTACGAGCAGTACTTC.

This clone was observed once. The rearrangement uses TRBV7-9 and TRBJ2-1; 9 bases align to TRBD2. V gave up 0 bases and J gave up 3 bases; unmatched junction bases: 6. There are 17 residues in the CDR3. Germline lookup yields CDR1 SEHNR and CDR2 FQNEAQ (reference sequence). CDR3 nucleotides: TGTGCCAGCAGCTTAGCGGGGACTAGCCAATACTACAATGAGCAGTTCTTC. Translated: CASSLAGTSQYYNEQFF.

J is TRBJ1-3 and V is TRBV7-7; no clear D gene. The CDR3 has 13 amino acids. Trimming shortened V by 6 bases and J by 0 bases, and 6 bases separated the two germline ends. Germline assignment: CDR1 SSHAT and CDR2 FNYEAQ (reference sequence). The CDR3 here is CASSRDSGNTIYF. In DNA, the CDR3 is TGTGCCAGCAGTCGTGACTCTGGAAACACCATATATTTT.

The chain combines TRBV11-2 with TRBJ1-1; TRBD1 aligns across 8 bases. V was clipped by 3 bases and J by 5 bases; unmatched bases: 17. Germline CDR1 reads SGHAT; CDR2 reads FQNNGV. The CDR3 covers 18 residues. CDR3 sequence (DNA): TGTGCCAGCAGCTTCCGCCGGGACAGGTTAAAGGGCGTGACTGAAGCTTTCTTT. It codes for CASSFRRDRLKGVTEAFF. The full variable domain, its missing parts supplied by reference TRBV11-2 and TRBJ1-1, is EAGVAQSPRYKIIEKRQSVAFWCNPISGHATLYWYQQILGQGPKLLIQFQNNGVVDDSQLPKDRFSAERLKGVDSTLKIQPAKLEDSAVYLCASSFRRDRLKGVTEAFFGQGTRLTVV.

This clone appeared a few times. The chain joins TRBV6-6 to TRBJ2-1; D unresolved. The CDR3 loop spans 10 amino acids. V lost 6 bases to trimming and J lost 5 bases, with 2 bases between them. Per germline, CDR1 MNHNY and CDR2 SVGAGI (reference sequence). CDR3 sequence reads: CASRDNEQFF. The CDR3 coding sequence is TGTGCCAGCAGGGACAATGAGCAGTTCTTC.

The V gene is TRBV7-2, the J gene TRBJ2-3, with TRBD2 matching over 9 bases. The CDR3 is made up of 15 amino acids. From germline, CDR1 is SGHTA and CDR2 FQGNSA. V lost 5 bases to trimming and J lost 6 bases; unmatched junction nucleotides: 9. CDR3 region: CASSQTSGAADTQYF. The DNA of the CDR3 is TGTGCCAGCAGCCAGACTAGCGGAGCGGCGGATACGCAGTATTTT.

In this sample, this clone turned up many times. V is TRBV25-1 and J is TRBJ1-1; D perhaps matches TRBD1 (6 bases). The CDR3 has 17 amino acids. Trimming removed 1 base at V and 2 bases at J, with 17 bases between. In germline, CDR1 is MGHDK, CDR2 SYGVNS. CDR3 DNA: TGTGCCAGCAGTGAATCTATACCATTAGGGGGTAACACTGAAGCTTTCTTT. It encodes CASSESIPLGGNTEAFF. The full variable domain, rest sourced from reference TRBV25-1 and TRBJ1-1, is EADIYQTPRYLVIGTGKKITLECSQTMGHDKMYWYQQDPGMELHLIHYSYGVNSTEKGDLSSESTVSRIRTEHFPLTLESARPSHTSQYLCASSESIPLGGNTEAFFGQGTRLTVV.

V and J are TRBV11-3 and TRBJ2-7; 9 nucleotides align to TRBD1. Germline loops: CDR1 SGHNT, CDR2 YENEEA. CDR3 size: 14 residues. Germline trimming cut 4 bases from V and 4 bases from J; bases unmatched to any gene: 5. DNA of the CDR3: TGTGCCAGCAGCTGGCCGGACAGGGGATACGAGCAGTACTTC. Residues: CASSWPDRGYEQYF.

V and J are TRBV5-1 and TRBJ2-7; D may match TRBD1 or TRBD2 (6 bases each). This CDR3 comprises 15 residues. The germline V gene encodes CDR1 SGHRS and CDR2 YFSETQ. Trimming removed 5 bases from V and 2 bases from J, with 17 bases in between. CDR3 nucleotides: TGCGCCAGCAGTCAAACAGGGAGGAACGCCTACGAGCAGTACTTC. The encoded protein is CASSQTGRNAYEQYF. Full variable domain (remainder filled in from reference TRBV5-1 and TRBJ2-7): KAGVTQTPRYLIKTRGQQVTLSCSPISGHRSVSWYQQTPGQGLQFLFEYFSETQRNKGNFPGRFSGRQFSNSRSEMNVSTLELGDSALYLCASSQTGRNAYEQYFGPGTRLTVT.

The chain employs TRBV2 and TRBJ2-3, with D unresolved. There are 14 residues in the CDR3. Trimming took off 3 bases at V and 4 bases at J, with 11 bases between the two ends. Germline CDR1 reads SNHLY; CDR2 reads FYNNEI. The CDR3 bases are TGTGCCAGCAGTGACCTGGGGTTGGCAGATACGCAGTATTTT. It translates to CASSDLGLADTQYF.

The genes are TRBV5-8 and TRBJ2-5; D might be TRBD1 or TRBD2, each matching 6 bases. The germline V gene encodes CDR1 SGHTS and CDR2 YDEGEE. This CDR3 is built from 19 residues. Between the trimmed V and J ends, which lost 0 bases and 4 bases, there was a span of 25 bases. CDR3 sequence reads: CASSLVNQFWGAPAETQYF. Here the CDR3 DNA reads TGTGCCAGCAGCTTGGTCAACCAATTTTGGGGGGCGCCTGCAGAGACCCAGTACTTC.

This chain joins TRBV16 and TRBJ2-7, with a weak D call TRBD2 (6 bases). This CDR3 has 14 residues. Trimming shortened V by 4 bases and J by 5 bases, and 15 bases separated the two germline ends. Germline loops: CDR1 KGHSY, CDR2 FQNENV. CDR3 residues: CASSRHASDNEQYF. The CDR3 nucleotides read TGTGCCAGCAGCCGACACGCTAGCGACAACGAGCAGTACTTC. Full variable domain (remainder filled in from reference TRBV16 and TRBJ2-7): GEEVAQTPKHLVRGEGQKAKLYCAPIKGHSYVFWYQQVLKNEFKFLISFQNENVFDETGMPKERFSAKCLPNSPCSLEIQATKLEDSAVYFCASSRHASDNEQYFGPGTRLTVT.

This chain links TRBV9 with TRBJ2-3; D not resolved. The length of the CDR3 is 15 residues. Germline CDR1 and CDR2: SGDLS and YYNGEE. The V end was cut by 4 bases, the J end by 5 bases, with 17 bases between. The CDR3, as DNA: TGTGCCAGCAGCCTAAGCTCGGGTGGTAAAGATACGCAGTATTTT. Its translation is CASSLSSGGKDTQYF.